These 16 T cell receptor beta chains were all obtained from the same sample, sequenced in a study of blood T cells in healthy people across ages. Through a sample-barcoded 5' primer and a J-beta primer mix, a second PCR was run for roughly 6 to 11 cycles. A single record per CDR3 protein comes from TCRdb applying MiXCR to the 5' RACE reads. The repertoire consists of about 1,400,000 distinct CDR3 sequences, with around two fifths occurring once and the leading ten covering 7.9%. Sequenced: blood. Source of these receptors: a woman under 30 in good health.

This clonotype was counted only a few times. The CDR3 DNA sequence: TGTGCCAGCAGCTTAGGGCTAGCGGTGGAGAATGAGCAGTTCTTC. Its translation is CASSLGLAVENEQFF. The chain employs TRBV7-2 and TRBJ2-1, with 7 nucleotides matching TRBD2. Per germline, CDR1 SGHTA and CDR2 FQGNSA. V shed 1 base, J shed 7 bases, and the junction held 7 bases outside the gene matches. The CDR3 loop spans 15 amino acids.

The CDR3 nucleotides are TGTGCCATCAGTGGAGGACAGGGGGCTTCTGGAAACACCATATATTTT. Amino acid sequence: CAISGGQGASGNTIYF. This chain links TRBV10-3 with TRBJ1-3; 11 nucleotides match TRBD1. CDR1 ENHRY and CDR2 SYGVKD come from the germline V gene. This CDR3 contains 16 residues. J lost 1 base, V lost 4 bases, and 3 bases had no gene match.

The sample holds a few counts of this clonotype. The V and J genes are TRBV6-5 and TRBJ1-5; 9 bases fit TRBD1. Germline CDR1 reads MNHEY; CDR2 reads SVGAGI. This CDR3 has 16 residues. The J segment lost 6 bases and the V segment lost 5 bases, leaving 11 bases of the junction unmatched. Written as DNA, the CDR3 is TGTGCCAGCAGTAACTACGGGACAGGGAGGGTTCAGCCCCAGCATTTT. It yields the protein CASSNYGTGRVQPQHF.

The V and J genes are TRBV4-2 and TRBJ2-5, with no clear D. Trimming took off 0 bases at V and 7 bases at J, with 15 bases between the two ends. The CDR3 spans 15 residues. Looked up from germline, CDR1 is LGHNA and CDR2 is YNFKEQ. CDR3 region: CASSQDVEKTWTQYF. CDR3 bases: TGTGCCAGCAGCCAAGATGTTGAGAAGACGTGGACCCAGTACTTC.

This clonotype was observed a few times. As DNA, the CDR3 is TGTGCCAGCAGCGTTTCTAGCGGGGGGGTTGATACGCAGTATTTT. It encodes CASSVSSGGVDTQYF. This rearrangement joins TRBV9 to TRBJ2-3; 12 bases fit TRBD2. The V segment lost 2 bases and the J segment 6 bases; nucleotides outside the gene matches: 4. This CDR3 region has 15 residues. Per the germline V gene, CDR1 is SGDLS and CDR2 is YYNGEE.

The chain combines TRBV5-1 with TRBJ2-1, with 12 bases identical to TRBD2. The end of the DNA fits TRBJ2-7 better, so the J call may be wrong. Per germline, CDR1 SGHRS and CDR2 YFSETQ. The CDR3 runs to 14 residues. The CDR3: CATRGLAGYNEQYF. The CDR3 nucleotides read TGCGCCACCCGGGGACTAGCGGGTTACAATGAGCAGTACTTC.

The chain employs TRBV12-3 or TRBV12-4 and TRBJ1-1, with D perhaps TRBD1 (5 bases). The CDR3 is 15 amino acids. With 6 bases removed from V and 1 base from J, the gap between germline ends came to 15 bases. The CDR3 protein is CASRTGGDQNTEAFF. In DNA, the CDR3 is TGTGCCAGCAGGACCGGGGGGGACCAGAACACTGAAGCTTTCTTT.

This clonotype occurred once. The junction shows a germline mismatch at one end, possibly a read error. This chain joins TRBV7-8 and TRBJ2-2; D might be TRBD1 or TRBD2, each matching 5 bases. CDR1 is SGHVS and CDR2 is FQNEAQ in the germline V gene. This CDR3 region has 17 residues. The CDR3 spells CVSSLALCTGCTGELFF. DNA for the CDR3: TGTGTCAGCAGCTTAGCGCTTTGTACAGGTTGCACCGGGGAGCTGTTTTTT.

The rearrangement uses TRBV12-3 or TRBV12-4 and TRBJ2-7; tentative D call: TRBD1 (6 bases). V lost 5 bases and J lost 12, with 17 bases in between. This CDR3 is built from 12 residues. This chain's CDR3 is CASSGQPETRYF. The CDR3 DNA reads TGTGCCAGCAGTGGACAGCCGGAGACCCGGTACTTC.

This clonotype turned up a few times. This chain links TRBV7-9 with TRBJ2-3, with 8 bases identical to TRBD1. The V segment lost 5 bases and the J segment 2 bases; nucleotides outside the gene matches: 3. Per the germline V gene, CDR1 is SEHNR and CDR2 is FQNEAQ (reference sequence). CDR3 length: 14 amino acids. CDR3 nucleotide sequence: TGTGCCAGCAGCGGACAGGGAGACACAGATACGCAGTATTTT. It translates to CASSGQGDTDTQYF.

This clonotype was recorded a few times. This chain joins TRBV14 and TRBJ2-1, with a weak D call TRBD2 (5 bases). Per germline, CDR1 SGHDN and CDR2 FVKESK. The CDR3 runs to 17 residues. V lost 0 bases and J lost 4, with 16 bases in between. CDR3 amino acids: CASSQDGVVPLYNEQFF. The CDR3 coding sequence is TGTGCCAGCAGCCAAGACGGGGTCGTACCGCTTTACAATGAGCAGTTCTTC.

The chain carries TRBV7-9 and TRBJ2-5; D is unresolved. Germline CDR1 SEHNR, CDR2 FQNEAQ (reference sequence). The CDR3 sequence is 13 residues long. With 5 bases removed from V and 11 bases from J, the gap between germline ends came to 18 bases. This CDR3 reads CASSPITPPIQYF. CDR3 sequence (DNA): TGTGCCAGCAGCCCTATCACCCCTCCAATTCAGTACTTC.

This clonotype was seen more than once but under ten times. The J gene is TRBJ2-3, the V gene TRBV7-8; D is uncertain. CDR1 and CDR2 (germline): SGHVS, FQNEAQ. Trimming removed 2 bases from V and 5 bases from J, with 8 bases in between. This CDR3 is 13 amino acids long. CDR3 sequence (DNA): TGTGCCAGCAGCTTATTAGAGCGAGATACGCAGTATTTT. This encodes CASSLLERDTQYF.

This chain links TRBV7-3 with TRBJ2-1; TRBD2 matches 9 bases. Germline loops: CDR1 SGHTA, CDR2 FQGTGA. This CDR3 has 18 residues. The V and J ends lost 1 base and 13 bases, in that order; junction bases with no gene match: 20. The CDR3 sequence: CASSLNGGLAGSFGTQFF. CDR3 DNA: TGTGCCAGCAGCTTAAACGGTGGGCTAGCGGGGTCGTTCGGAACCCAGTTCTTC.

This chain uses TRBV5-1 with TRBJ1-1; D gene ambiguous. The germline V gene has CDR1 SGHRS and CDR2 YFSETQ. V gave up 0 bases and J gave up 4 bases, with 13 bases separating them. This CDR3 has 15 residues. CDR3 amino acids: CASSLGRGESTEAFF. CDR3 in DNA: TGCGCCAGCAGCTTGGGTCGGGGAGAGAGCACTGAAGCTTTCTTT.

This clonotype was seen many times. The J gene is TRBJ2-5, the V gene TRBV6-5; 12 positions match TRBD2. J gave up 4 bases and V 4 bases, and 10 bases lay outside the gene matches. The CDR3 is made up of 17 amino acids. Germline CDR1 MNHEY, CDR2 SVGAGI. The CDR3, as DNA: TGTGCCAGCAGTTCCGGACTAGCGGGGTCAGCCCCAGAGACCCAGTACTTC. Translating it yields CASSSGLAGSAPETQYF.